The 32 T cell receptor beta chains reported below all come from one sample, sequenced in a study of shared clonotypes between healthy human individuals. Measured with immunoSEQ multiplex PCR; TCRdb has only the in-frame clones, and not every one. The profile shows 1.6 million or so clones, around 98.5% of them singletons. What was sequenced was naive CD4+ T cells sorted from blood. The sample's subset: CD45RA+ positively selected. The receptors come from a young man in good health.

The sample holds one count of this clone. This chain uses TRBV5-4 with TRBJ2-7; D possibly matches TRBD1 or TRBD2 (5 bases each). This CDR3 has 13 amino acids. The V and J ends lost 0 bases and 5 bases respectively, with 9 bases between them. CDR1 SGHNT and CDR2 YYREEE come from the germline V gene (reference sequence). DNA for the CDR3: TGTGCCAGCAGCTTGGTAAGGGACGACGAGCAGTACTTC. Translating it yields CASSLVRDDEQYF.

This rearrangement joins TRBV4-1 to TRBJ2-2; D assignment may be TRBD1 or TRBD2 (6 bases each). V was trimmed by 4 bases and J by 4 bases, leaving 16 bases between them. Germline V gene lookup returns CDR1 MGHRA and CDR2 YSYEKL. The CDR3 totals 16 residues. CDR3: CASSRYWGAITGELFF. CDR3 DNA: TGCGCCAGCAGCCGATATTGGGGGGCGATCACCGGGGAGCTGTTTTTT.

The chain employs TRBV5-6 and TRBJ1-1, with no clear D. Germline V gene data show CDR1 as SGHDT and CDR2 as YYEEEE. This CDR3 region has 12 residues. Trimming removed 0 bases from V and 11 bases from J, with 11 bases in between. For the CDR3, the DNA is TGTGCCAGCAGCTTGGCACTAGGTCGGGCTTTCTTT. Translating gives CASSLALGRAFF.

This clone has only one observation. The V call is TRBV7-8, the J call TRBJ2-3; 7 positions match TRBD1. CDR1 SGHVS and CDR2 FQNEAQ come from the germline V gene. V was clipped by 5 bases and J by 6 bases; unmatched bases: 8. The length of the CDR3 is 14 residues. The CDR3 DNA follows: TGTGCCAGCAGCCCAGGGGGATCACGGGATACGCAGTATTTT. Translation: CASSPGGSRDTQYF.

A single count supports this clone. V gene TRBV27 combines with J gene TRBJ1-1; possibly TRBD1 for D (5 bases). From germline, CDR1 is MNHEY and CDR2 SMNVEV (reference sequence). V lost 4 bases, J lost 0 bases, and 9 bases lay in between. This CDR3 contains 14 residues. CDR3 nucleotides: TGTGCCAGCAGTTCAGGGTATCTGAACACTGAAGCTTTCTTT. This gives the protein CASSSGYLNTEAFF.

V gene TRBV9 combines with J gene TRBJ2-2, with 10 bases aligning to TRBD2. Looked up from germline, CDR1 is SGDLS and CDR2 is YYNGEE. The junction had 8 bases not matched to a gene; V was cut back by 0 bases and J by 6 bases. The CDR3 runs 17 residues. This chain's CDR3 is CASSVALAGVSSGELFF. DNA of the CDR3: TGTGCCAGCAGCGTAGCCCTAGCGGGAGTTTCTTCCGGGGAGCTGTTTTTT.

This chain uses TRBV6-5 with TRBJ2-6, with a weak D call TRBD1 (5 bases). Deletions cut 2 bases from V and 0 bases from J, with 8 bases between. Germline V lookup: CDR1 MNHEY, CDR2 SVGAGI. The CDR3 spans 16 residues. CDR3 sequence reads: CASSYKGLSGANVLTF. The CDR3 nucleotides are TGTGCCAGCAGTTACAAGGGGCTCTCTGGGGCCAACGTCCTGACTTTC.

The V gene is TRBV6-1, the J gene TRBJ2-2, with D possibly being TRBD1 (5 bases). The CDR3 has 11 amino acids. Germline loops: CDR1 MNHNS, CDR2 SASEGT. V was shortened by 8 bases and J by 6 bases, with 7 bases between the two germline ends. CDR3 amino acids: CASQGPGELFF. The CDR3 DNA reads as TGTGCCAGCCAGGGCCCCGGGGAGCTGTTTTTT.

The gene calls are TRBV28 and TRBJ2-6; D gene uncertain. Trimming took 11 bases from V and 0 from J, leaving 17 bases between them. The CDR3 has 16 residues. The germline V gene has CDR1 MDHEN and CDR2 SYDVKM. In DNA, the CDR3 is TGTGCCGCCACGGCCTCCTCCTCCTCTGGGGCCAACGTCCTGACTTTC. Protein: CAATASSSSGANVLTF.

The gene calls are TRBV5-1 and TRBJ2-5; TRBD1 or TRBD2 may be the D gene (5 bases each). CDR1 is SGHRS and CDR2 is YFSETQ in the germline V gene. The CDR3 covers 14 residues. V lost 0 bases, J lost 5 bases, and 11 bases lay in between. This CDR3 reads CASSLADEGETQYF. CDR3 bases: TGCGCCAGCAGCTTGGCAGACGAGGGGGAGACCCAGTACTTC.

This clone was seen a single time. The chain couples TRBV5-1 to TRBJ2-1; possible D gene TRBD1, 6 bases. With 0 bases removed from V and 8 bases from J, the gap between germline ends came to 24 bases. The CDR3 consists of 18 residues. Looked up from germline, CDR1 is SGHRS and CDR2 is YFSETQ. CDR3 bases: TGCGCCAGCAGCTTGGAATCCAGGGGCCTGCGCACCGGGGATGAGCAGTTCTTC. This sequence encodes CASSLESRGLRTGDEQFF.

The V and J genes are TRBV5-1 and TRBJ1-4, with D possibly being TRBD1 (5 bases). Trimming removed 2 bases at V and 4 bases at J, with 9 bases between. The germline V gene has CDR1 SGHRS and CDR2 YFSETQ. The CDR3 contains 14 residues. The CDR3 coding sequence is TGCGCCAGCAGCTTCGACAGTGGTAATGAAAAACTGTTTTTT. Translated, it gives CASSFDSGNEKLFF.

The gene calls are TRBV6-1 and TRBJ1-1; D remains unclear. The CDR3 runs 13 residues. Germline V gene data show CDR1 as MNHNS and CDR2 as SASEGT. V was trimmed by 6 bases and J by 11 bases, leaving 19 bases between them. The CDR3 DNA sequence: TGTGCCAGCAGCGAATACTACCCCTCTGGGGCTTTCTTT. Translation: CASSEYYPSGAFF.

The chain is built from TRBV27 and TRBJ2-2; D is unclear. The CDR3 sequence is 16 residues long. Germline V gene sequence: CDR1 MNHEY, CDR2 SMNVEV (reference sequence). Trimming took off 2 bases at V and 0 bases at J, with 10 bases between the two ends. CDR3 in amino acids: CASSLRGGANTGELFF. For the CDR3, the DNA is TGTGCCAGCAGTTTACGAGGCGGAGCGAACACCGGGGAGCTGTTTTTT.

V and J are TRBV5-1 and TRBJ1-2; no clear D gene. The CDR3 length is 12 residues. The germline CDR1 and CDR2 sequences are SGHRS and YFSETQ. Trimming pared 0 bases from V and 8 bases from J, leaving 8 bases between. The CDR3 nucleotides are TGCGCCAGCAGCTTGGCCTTGGAGGGCTACACCTTC. This sequence encodes CASSLALEGYTF.

Comment on this clone: Other nucleotide sequences from this sample produce the same CDR3. The genes are TRBV5-6 and TRBJ2-5; D tentatively fits TRBD1 or TRBD2 (5 bases each). With 2 bases removed from V and 5 bases from J, the gap between germline ends came to 10 bases. This CDR3 spans 13 amino acids. Germline V gene lookup returns CDR1 SGHDT and CDR2 YYEEEE. The CDR3 reads CASSFRGVETQYF. As DNA, the CDR3 is TGTGCCAGCAGCTTCCGAGGGGTTGAGACCCAGTACTTC.

The CDR3 region has the DNA TGTGCCAGCAGCCTCTCAAACGGGGGTGAAGAGACCCAGTACTTC. It yields the protein CASSLSNGGEETQYF. The chain uses TRBV7-9 and TRBJ2-5; maybe TRBD2 (6 bases). Germline V gene sequence: CDR1 SEHNR, CDR2 FQNEAQ (reference sequence). The CDR3 contains 15 residues. Trimming stripped 5 bases from V and 3 bases from J, with 16 bases between.

J is TRBJ2-1 and V is TRBV5-6, with D tentatively TRBD1 (5 bases). The CDR3 contains 14 residues. Germline CDR1 SGHDT, CDR2 YYEEEE. The V gene lost 0 bases and the J gene lost 7 bases, with 11 bases spanning the gap. In nucleotides, the CDR3 is TGTGCCAGCAGCTTGGTTGTCCAGGGAAATGAGCAGTTCTTC. Amino acid sequence: CASSLVVQGNEQFF. The complete variable domain, with remaining parts taken from reference TRBV5-6 and TRBJ2-1, reads DAGVTQSPTHLIKTRGQQVTLRCSPKSGHDTVSWYQQALGQGPQFIFQYYEEEERQRGNFPDRFSGHQFPNYSSELNVNALLLGDSALYLCASSLVVQGNEQFFGPGTRLTVL.

This sequence joins TRBV5-1 and TRBJ1-1; TRBD1 might be the D (6 bases). V was cut by 4 bases and J by 1 base, with 17 bases left in between. Germline lookup yields CDR1 SGHRS and CDR2 YFSETQ. The CDR3 consists of 16 residues. The chain's CDR3 is CASSTQVGARNTEAFF. DNA for the CDR3: TGCGCCAGCAGCACTCAGGTGGGGGCCCGGAACACTGAAGCTTTCTTT.

The genes are TRBV4-1 and TRBJ2-3, with TRBD2 matching 8 bases. V shed 4 bases, J shed 4 bases, and the junction held 7 bases outside the gene matches. Germline V gives CDR1 MGHRA, CDR2 YSYEKL. The CDR3 is 15 residues long. Here the CDR3 DNA reads TGCGCCAGCAGCCGCCTGGCGGGGGGATCAGATACGCAGTATTTT. This sequence encodes CASSRLAGGSDTQYF.

The rearrangement joins TRBV11-2 to TRBJ2-1; TRBD2 matches 10 bases. The V gene's germline CDR1 is SGHAT and CDR2 FQNNGV. J was trimmed by 4 bases and V by 2 bases; bases with no gene match: 5. This CDR3 contains 16 residues. The CDR3, as DNA: TGTGCCAGCAGCTTATCGGCTAGCGGGAGATACAATGAGCAGTTCTTC. Translating gives CASSLSASGRYNEQFF.

On this clone itself: In the same sample, other DNA sequences code for this CDR3. The chain links TRBV18 to TRBJ1-4, with D tentatively TRBD1 (5 bases). The germline CDR1 and CDR2 sequences are KGHSH and LQKENI. This CDR3 region has 13 residues. The V and J ends lost 6 bases and 5 bases respectively, with 10 bases between them. The DNA for the CDR3 is TGTGCCAGCTCCGCCGGACAAAATGAAAAACTGTTTTTT. It encodes CASSAGQNEKLFF.

A word on this clone: This may be a read error, as it is one base from a much larger clone. The J gene is TRBJ2-5, the V gene TRBV5-8; D is unclear. Between the trimmed V and J ends, which lost 0 bases and 3 bases, there was a span of 0 bases. Germline CDR1 and CDR2: SGHTS and YDEGEE. The CDR3 covers 11 residues. In nucleotides, the CDR3 is TGTGCCAGCAGCTTGGAAGAGACCCAGTACTTC. This encodes CASSLEETQYF. Complete variable domain (other parts from reference TRBV5-8 and TRBJ2-5): EAGVTQSPTHLIKTRGQQATLRCSPISGHTSVYWYQQALGLGLQFLLWYDEGEERNRGNFPPRFSGRQFPNYSSELNVNALELEDSALYLCASSLEETQYFGPGTRLLVL.

The rearrangement links TRBV28 to TRBJ2-3; D is perhaps TRBD2 (6 bases). The CDR3 is 16 residues long. The ends were cut back, 6 bases at V and 2 bases at J, with 18 bases in the middle. Germline V gene data show CDR1 as MDHEN and CDR2 as SYDVKM. The CDR3 loop reads CASSQITSSSTDTQYF. The DNA of the CDR3 is TGTGCCAGCAGCCAAATAACTAGCAGCTCCACAGATACGCAGTATTTT.

As concerns this clone: In the same sample, other DNA sequences code for this CDR3. The J gene is TRBJ1-1, the V gene TRBV6-5; the D gene is possibly TRBD1 (6 bases). Trimming pared 0 bases from V and 2 bases from J, leaving 10 bases between. CDR3 length: 15 residues. Germline V gene lookup returns CDR1 MNHEY and CDR2 SVGAGI. The CDR3 loop is CASSYSPGTNTEAFF. The CDR3 nucleotides are TGTGCCAGCAGTTACTCGCCTGGGACAAACACTGAAGCTTTCTTT.

The CDR3 DNA reads as TGTGCCAGCAGTTCCATCGGGAGAGGGTTCACAGATACGCAGTATTTT. It is translated as CASSSIGRGFTDTQYF. This sequence joins TRBV2 and TRBJ2-3; the D gene is possibly TRBD2 (6 bases). The CDR3 runs to 16 residues. Germline CDR1 is SNHLY and CDR2 is FYNNEI. V lost 5 bases to trimming and J lost 2 bases, with 17 bases between them.

CDR3 region: CASSLRARAEETQYF. The CDR3 region has the DNA TGTGCCAGCAGCTTGAGGGCCAGGGCGGAAGAGACCCAGTACTTC. This chain joins TRBV5-4 and TRBJ2-5; D possibly corresponds to TRBD1 (5 bases). Per the germline V gene, CDR1 is SGHNT and CDR2 is YYREEE (reference sequence). This CDR3 has 15 amino acids. V dropped 1 base and J dropped 3 bases, with 13 bases sitting between them.

The rearrangement links TRBV28 to TRBJ2-1; no clear D. This CDR3 is 13 amino acids long. Germline V gene lookup returns CDR1 MDHEN and CDR2 SYDVKM. The V and J ends lost 7 bases and 8 bases respectively, with 15 bases between them. The CDR3, as DNA: TGTGCCAGCATCCTTTATGCCCAGTATGAGCAGTTCTTC. It translates to CASILYAQYEQFF.

The CDR3 nucleotides are TGTGCCAGCAGCCCTCCGGACAGCTACAATGAGCAGTTCTTC. Protein: CASSPPDSYNEQFF. The rearrangement uses TRBV6-5 and TRBJ2-1; a possible D gene is TRBD1 (6 bases). The CDR3 length is 14 residues. The germline CDR1 and CDR2 sequences are MNHEY and SVGAGI. Trimming took off 6 bases at V and 3 bases at J, with 12 bases between the two ends.

The J gene is TRBJ2-5, the V gene TRBV7-9; TRBD2 matches 9 bases. Per the germline V gene, CDR1 is SEHNR and CDR2 is FQNEAQ (reference sequence). After removal of 5 bases from V and 5 bases from J, the junction contained 6 bases not matched to a gene. This CDR3 has 14 residues. The CDR3: CASSPGLAWETQYF. In DNA form, the CDR3 reads TGTGCCAGCAGCCCGGGACTAGCCTGGGAGACCCAGTACTTC.

The chain carries TRBV9 and TRBJ2-7; D perhaps matches TRBD2 (6 bases). Germline V gives CDR1 SGDLS, CDR2 YYNGEE. V was cut by 3 bases and J by 3 bases, with 13 bases left in between. The CDR3 extends over 14 amino acids. CDR3: CASSARDEGYEQYF. The CDR3 region has the DNA TGTGCCAGCAGCGCGCGGGACGAGGGCTACGAGCAGTACTTC.

The J gene is TRBJ2-7, the V gene TRBV19; the match to TRBD1 covers 8 bases. With 9 bases clipped from V and 0 bases from J, the junction kept 4 bases outside the gene matches. The CDR3 runs 13 residues. The germline V gene has CDR1 LNHDA and CDR2 SQIVND (reference sequence). DNA for the CDR3: TGTGCCAGCGGGGACAGGTACTCCTACGAGCAGTACTTC. The encoded protein is CASGDRYSYEQYF.